The TCR beta chain described here comes from a study of spatial heterogeneity in lung cancer. About the research overall: Across the raw uncorrected reads, a unique TCR and UMI combination was observed, on average, more than ten times. Study-wide results and caveats: Tumor TCRs that were ubiquitous and expanded showed up in blood more at resection than follow-up.

Time point described: sample taken at primary tumor resection. The input material, whole RNA from tumor, nontumor lung or frozen PBMC, was sequenced unsorted. The donor population consisted of some 67 patients with untreated, early-stage non-small cell lung cancer. TCRdb redid the calling of the 5' RACE reads with MiXCR, one entry per CDR3 protein. The sample includes some 50,000 distinct CDR3 sequences, approximately 12% of them seen just once. As concerns this clonotype: What it recognizes is unknown.

J gave up 1 base and V 2 bases, and 7 bases lay outside the gene matches. Looked up from germline, CDR1 is SGHRS and CDR2 is YFSETQ. The CDR3 length is 17 residues. The material sequenced was PBMCs, taken at surgery. The origin of this receptor is a female donor with early-stage non-small cell lung cancer. The chain couples TRBV5-1 to TRBJ2-2; TRBD2 aligns across 8 bases. CDR3: CASSLRAGAQNTGELFF. The CDR3 DNA is TGCGCCAGCAGCTTAAGAGCGGGGGCGCAGAACACCGGGGAGCTGTTTTTT.